The following is a TCR beta chain sequence with its context. Its antigen remains unidentified. This entry is derived from a study of CXCR3-negative and CXCR3-positive naive CD8 T cells. Definition of naive CD8+ T cells rested on a CD45RO-CCR7+CD27+CD95- profile. Broader study findings: Whereas memory cells differed, naive CXCR3-negative and CXCR3-positive cells shared similar TRBV-TRBJ usage. Memory CD8+ cells showed much lower diversity, while both naive subsets were comparably high. CXCR3-positive naive cells carried more hydrophobic TRB CDR3s than CXCR3-negative naive cells did.

The libraries of TRB cDNA were constructed through 5' RACE using UMI labels. TCRdb reprocessed the 5' RACE reads and keeps a single row for each CDR3 protein, giving no DNA. The specimen's table records some 140,000 distinct CDR3 sequences. The CDR3 is made up of 17 amino acids. The germline V gene has CDR1 KGHDR and CDR2 SFDVKD. V is TRBV24-1 and J is TRBJ2-5; TCRdb selects TRBD2, and the lack of DNA leaves this call unchecked. The sequence came from a human donor in good health. Some clones in this sample may be carry-over from other donors' samples. Sequenced sample: naive CXCR3+ CD8+ T cells from blood. Described subset: CD45RO-CCR7+CD27+CD95- naive CD8+ T cells expressing CXCR3 (TNR3+). The CDR3 here is CATSAGSGRIWEETQYF.